The 18 T cell receptor beta chains reported below all come from one sample, sequenced in a study of T cells in Graves' hyperthyroidism and ophthalmopathy. The CDR3 regions of TCR beta were amplified from RNA transcripts. The primer set for the first-round RT-PCR of the TCR CDR3 was HTBI. TCRdb redid the calling of the multiplex PCR reads with MiXCR, one entry per CDR3 protein. Of roughly 500,000 distinct CDR3 sequences detected, more than 15% appear once; the ten largest clones hold 29%. Sample: blood. The receptors stem from a woman under 40 with Graves' ophthalmopathy.

The gene calls are TRBV3-1 and TRBJ1-1; D not certain. V was clipped by 0 bases and J by 0 bases, with 8 bases between them. There are 15 residues in the CDR3. Per germline, CDR1 LGHDT and CDR2 YNNKEL (reference sequence). The CDR3 coding sequence is TGTGCCAGCAGCCAAGATTTGGGGATGAACACTGAAGCTTTCTTT. The encoded protein is CASSQDLGMNTEAFF. The entire variable domain, with the rest obtained from reference TRBV3-1 and TRBJ1-1, is as follows: DTAVSQTPKYLVTQMGNDKSIKCEQNLGHDTMYWYKQDSKKFLKIMFSYNNKELIINETVPNRFSPKSPDKAHLNLHINSLELGDSAVYFCASSQDLGMNTEAFFGQGTRLTVV.

In this sample, this clonotype turned up a few times. In DNA form, the CDR3 reads TGTGCCAGCAGCCCACTCAGGGCTTATACAGGGTACACCGGGGAGCTGTTTTTT. Residues: CASSPLRAYTGYTGELFF. This chain links TRBV11-1 with TRBJ2-2, with D possibly TRBD1 on 6 matching bases. CDR3 length: 18 amino acids. The germline V gene encodes CDR1 SGHAT and CDR2 FQDESV (reference sequence). Trimming shortened V by 5 bases and J by 3 bases, and 22 bases separated the two germline ends.

The chain links TRBV18 to TRBJ2-7; no clear D. V was shortened by 3 bases and J by 6 bases, with 18 bases between the two germline ends. Germline V gene data show CDR1 as KGHSH and CDR2 as LQKENI. The CDR3 sequence is 15 residues long. DNA for the CDR3: TGTGCCAGCTCACCTGAGTTACCCACCCCGATCGAGCAGTACTTC. Residues: CASSPELPTPIEQYF.

This clonotype was found many times. As DNA, the CDR3 is TGTGCCAGCAGTTTACACACTTCTCGAACTGAAGCTTTCTTT. It codes for CASSLHTSRTEAFF. The chain carries TRBV28 and TRBJ1-1, with D unclear. The V gene's germline CDR1 is MDHEN and CDR2 SYDVKM. This CDR3 is 14 amino acids long. Trimming pared 2 bases from V and 5 bases from J, leaving 12 bases between.

This clonotype was seen more than once but under ten times. The chain links TRBV6-5 to TRBJ2-5; D gene ambiguous. V lost 0 bases and J lost 5, with 10 bases in between. Germline V CDR1 and CDR2: MNHEY, SVGAGI. The CDR3 extends over 14 amino acids. The CDR3 spells CASSYSSTGETQYF. CDR3 DNA: TGTGCCAGCAGTTACTCTTCGACTGGGGAGACCCAGTACTTC.

This clonotype was seen a few times. The chain combines TRBV4-3 with TRBJ2-6; D is ambiguous. The CDR3 length is 16 residues. Looked up from germline, CDR1 is LGHNA and CDR2 is YSLEER. Deletions cut 0 bases from V and 0 bases from J, with 6 bases between. The CDR3 here is CASSQDVFSGANVLTF. In DNA form, the CDR3 reads TGCGCCAGCAGCCAAGACGTGTTCTCTGGGGCCAACGTCCTGACTTTC.

V usage is TRBV9 and J usage is TRBJ2-1; D is unresolved. The CDR3 consists of 14 residues. Deletions cut 3 bases from V and 6 bases from J, with 13 bases between. The germline V gene has CDR1 SGDLS and CDR2 YYNGEE. The CDR3: CASSAGWVANEQFF. The CDR3 region has the DNA TGTGCCAGCAGCGCTGGTTGGGTCGCCAATGAGCAGTTCTTC.

In this sample, this clonotype turned up a few times. The chain is built from TRBV6-1 and TRBJ2-5; D is perhaps TRBD1 (6 bases). Trimming took 7 bases from V and 6 from J, leaving 18 bases between them. Germline CDR1 is MNHNS and CDR2 is SASEGT. The length of the CDR3 is 14 residues. The CDR3 loop reads CASTFARDMQTQYF. The CDR3 DNA reads as TGTGCCAGCACCTTTGCCCGGGACATGCAGACCCAGTACTTC.

This clonotype was seen only a few times. The rearrangement links TRBV2 to TRBJ2-2, with TRBD2 matching over 9 bases. Germline lookup yields CDR1 SNHLY and CDR2 FYNNEI. The CDR3 consists of 16 residues. V gave up 6 bases and J gave up 2 bases; unmatched junction bases: 7. The CDR3 is CASRGSREGNTGELFF. The CDR3 DNA reads TGTGCCAGCAGGGGGTCGCGGGAGGGCAACACCGGGGAGCTGTTTTTT.

This clonotype has ten or more counts. The chain joins TRBV12-3 or TRBV12-4 to TRBJ1-1, with no clear D. V was clipped by 2 bases and J by 1 base, with 5 bases between them. The CDR3 has 13 amino acids. CDR3 loop: CASSLKGNTEAFF. As DNA, the CDR3 is TGTGCCAGCAGTTTAAAGGGGAACACTGAAGCTTTCTTT.

This clonotype appeared a few times. The chain carries TRBV4-2 and TRBJ1-4; D not resolved. The CDR3 spans 14 residues. V lost 2 bases to trimming and J lost 4 bases, with 8 bases between them. Germline V gives CDR1 LGHNA, CDR2 YNFKEQ. The CDR3 loop reads CASSQRPDNEKLFF. Written as DNA, the CDR3 is TGTGCCAGCAGCCAAAGGCCGGATAATGAAAAACTGTTTTTT.

The sample holds a few counts of this clonotype. The rearrangement uses TRBV5-6 and TRBJ2-3, with 8 bases that match TRBD2. Trimming at V came to 1 base and at J to 5 bases, leaving 3 bases not matched to a gene. The CDR3 spans 14 residues. Germline V lookup: CDR1 SGHDT, CDR2 YYEEEE. CDR3: CASSLRAGGDTQYF. In nucleotides, the CDR3 is TGTGCCAGCAGCTTGCGGGCGGGGGGAGATACGCAGTATTTT.

This clonotype appeared a single time. The genes are TRBV30 and TRBJ2-5, with D perhaps matching TRBD2 (7 bases). From germline, CDR1 is GTSNPN and CDR2 SVGIG (reference sequence). V was cut by 0 bases and J by 8 bases, with 13 bases left in between. This CDR3 has 13 residues. The CDR3 loop is CAWSVGGGDTQYF. In DNA, the CDR3 is TGTGCCTGGAGTGTAGGGGGGGGTGATACCCAGTACTTC.

This clonotype was recorded at least ten times. The genes are TRBV28 and TRBJ2-5; 7 nucleotides align to TRBD2. The CDR3 is 16 amino acids. V was clipped by 2 bases and J by 4 bases; unmatched bases: 10. The V gene's germline CDR1 is MDHEN and CDR2 SYDVKM. In DNA, the CDR3 is TGTGCCAGCAGTTTAATTAGCGGCGGGAGTACAGAGACCCAGTACTTC. Residues: CASSLISGGSTETQYF.

This rearrangement joins TRBV28 to TRBJ1-2, with a weak D call TRBD1 (6 bases). This CDR3 is 13 amino acids long. CDR1 is MDHEN and CDR2 is SYDVKM in the germline V gene. Trimming took off 5 bases at V and 4 bases at J, with 11 bases between the two ends. CDR3 amino acids: CASSITGSYGYTF. The CDR3 DNA sequence: TGTGCCAGCAGTATAACAGGGAGCTATGGCTACACCTTC.

The chain joins TRBV7-9 to TRBJ2-6, with no clear D. The CDR3 extends over 13 amino acids. V dropped 8 bases and J dropped 5 bases, with 10 bases sitting between them. The germline V gene encodes CDR1 SEHNR and CDR2 FQNEAQ (reference sequence). The CDR3 DNA reads as TGTGCCAGCTCCCCTGTCCGGGCCAACGTCCTGACTTTC. Amino acids: CASSPVRANVLTF.

The CDR3 spells CASSTSTGTDTQYF. The CDR3 DNA sequence: TGTGCCAGCAGCACCTCGACTGGCACAGATACGCAGTATTTT. The J gene is TRBJ2-3, the V gene TRBV7-7, with no clear D. Germline V gives CDR1 SSHAT, CDR2 FNYEAQ (reference sequence). CDR3 length: 14 amino acids. Trimming left V 5 bases short and J 1 base short, with 10 bases between.

This clonotype came up many times. The chain recombines TRBV7-2 with TRBJ2-7; 8 bases match TRBD2. The V gene end was trimmed by 4 bases and the J gene end by 6 bases; junction bases not matched to a gene: 11. Germline lookup yields CDR1 SGHTA and CDR2 FQGNSA. This CDR3 has 15 amino acids. Here the CDR3 reads CASSSSGTSGVEQYF. In DNA, the CDR3 is TGTGCCAGCAGCTCATCCGGGACTAGTGGGGTCGAGCAGTACTTC.